This T cell receptor beta chain was captured by sequencing in a study of T cell responses to AZD1222 COVID-19 vaccine. CDR3 length: 13 amino acids. Trimming left V 2 bases short and J 5 bases short, with 9 bases between. Germline V gives CDR1 MNHEY, CDR2 SVGAGI. Repertoires were generated with immunoSEQ multiplex PCR, while TCRdb's copy carries only in-frame clones and drops some. The data show more than 95,000 clones, around 89% seen once. Study-level results: Reportedly, close to half of spike-specific TCRs are directed against unmutated variant regions. With two AZD1222 doses given, Spike-specific TCR breadth and depth both rose.

About this clone: What it binds is not known.

Specimen: peripheral blood, collected on day 0 of AZD1222 vaccination. The TCR originated in an adult in good health. V and J are TRBV6-5 and TRBJ1-1; D remains unclear. The CDR3 spells CASSYGRFTEAFF. The CDR3 bases are TGTGCCAGCAGTTACGGGCGCTTTACTGAAGCTTTCTTT.